The 20 T cell receptor gamma chains below all came from one sample that was sequenced in a study of gammadelta T cells in human blood. TCRdb re-called the RT-PCR reads with CATT. The data contain about 180 gamma-chain clones, roughly 1.7% of them seen just once; the ten biggest clones take up around 50%. Sequencing input: non-Vgamma9Vdelta2 gamma-delta T cells from adult blood. All receptors come from a human donor.

This clone is deemed large. The chain combines TRGV2 with TRGJ1 or TRGJ2. The CDR3 loop spans 14 amino acids. Looked up from germline, CDR1 is EGSNGY and CDR2 is YDSYNSKV. With V trimmed by 0 bases and J by 3 bases, 5 bases remained unmatched. Written as DNA, the CDR3 is TGTGCCACCTGGGACGGGCCAGCTTATTATAAGAAACTCTTT. Protein product: CATWDGPAYYKKLF.

This clone was counted between two and nine times. The protein TCRdb gives is from a much larger clone and does not agree with this DNA's translation at residue 3, likely a read error; the protein shown here comes from the DNA. The chain uses TRGV4 and TRGJ1 or TRGJ2. There are 14 residues in the CDR3. Germline V gene data show CDR1 as EGSTGY and CDR2 as YDSYTSSV. CDR3: CASWVGFFYYKKLF. The DNA of the CDR3 is TGTGCCTCCTGGGTGGGCTTTTTCTATTATAAGAAACTCTTT.

This clone was counted between two and nine times. TCRdb records a much larger clone's protein for this DNA, with a difference at residue 3 that likely arises from a read error; the protein given is the translation of the DNA. The V and J genes are TRGV8 and TRGJP2. CDR1 is VENAVY and CDR2 is YDSYNSRV in the germline V gene. The CDR3 length is 12 residues. This chain's CDR3 is CAPWDGDWIKTF. The CDR3 DNA follows: TGTGCCCCCTGGGATGGTGATTGGATCAAGACGTTT.

This clone was counted a few times. TCRdb records a much larger clone's protein for this DNA, with a difference at residue 13 that likely arises from a read error; the protein given is the translation of the DNA. The chain carries TRGV9 and TRGJ1 or TRGJ2. The CDR3 loop spans 15 amino acids. From germline, CDR1 is GITISATS and CDR2 ISYDGTV (reference sequence). The DNA for the CDR3 is TGTGCCTTGTGGGAGGCCTGTCCCAATTATTATAAGAACCTCTTT. Its translation: CALWEACPNYYKNLF.

This clone is classed as hyperexpanded. The chain carries TRGV4 and TRGJ1 or TRGJ2. J lost 5 bases, V lost 0 bases, and 4 bases had no gene match. Germline V CDR1 and CDR2: EGSTGY, YDSYTSSV. The CDR3 sequence is 13 residues long. CDR3 nucleotides: TGTGCCACCTGGGATGGGCCGAATTATAAGAAACTCTTT. It encodes CATWDGPNYKKLF.

About this clone: This clone may be a read error of a much larger clone one base away. Other DNA sequences of this sample code for an identical CDR3. The chain couples TRGV10 to TRGJP1. TRGV10 qualifies as an ORF whose function is uncertain. The CDR3 loop spans 15 amino acids. The CDR3 region has the DNA TGTGCCGCGTGGGATCAATATACCACTGGTTGGTTCAAGATATTT. Translating gives CAAWDQYTTGWFKIF.

This clone appeared a few times. The protein in TCRdb stems from a much larger clone and differs at residue 3 from this DNA's translation, likely a read error; here the protein is translated from the DNA. The chain uses TRGV3 and TRGJ1 or TRGJ2. This CDR3 has 12 residues. Germline-derived CDR1 and CDR2 are VTNTFY and YDVSTARD (reference sequence). The CDR3 sequence: CANWDAYYKKLF. Written as DNA, the CDR3 is TGTGCCAACTGGGACGCTTATTATAAGAAACTCTTT.

In regard to this clone: This likely came from a read error, as a far larger clone is one base away. The sample holds other DNA sequences that translate to the same CDR3. The chain is built from TRGV8 and TRGJP1. The CDR3 extends over 18 amino acids. In germline, CDR1 is VENAVY, CDR2 YDSYNSRV. The CDR3 here is CATWIPASSINTGWFKIF. The CDR3 DNA reads TGTGCTACCTGGATTCCTGCTTCCTCTATAAACACTGGTTGGTTCAAGATATTT.

As regards this clone: The amino acid sequence in TCRdb belongs to a much larger clone and departs from this DNA's translation at residue 4, likely a sequencing read error; the sequence shown is translated from the DNA. V usage is TRGV10 and J usage is TRGJP1. TRGV10 is classed as an ORF, of uncertain function. The CDR3 is made up of 13 amino acids. Unmatched junction bases numbered 4, after V lost 11 bases and J lost 0 bases. The CDR3 DNA reads as TGTGCTGCGGGGGATACCACTGGTTGGTTCAAGATATTT. Protein: CAAGDTTGWFKIF.

Turning to this clone: This DNA's translation differs at residue 3 from TCRdb's protein, which comes from a much larger clone; a read error is likely, and the protein shown is translated from the DNA. The V gene is TRGV4, the J gene TRGJ1 or TRGJ2. The germline V gene encodes CDR1 EGSTGY and CDR2 YDSYTSSV. The CDR3 is 11 residues long. CDR3 residues: CAPWGYYKKLF. The CDR3, as DNA: TGTGCCCCCTGGGGGTATTATAAGAAACTCTTT.

This clone was seen only a few times. TCRdb's protein for this DNA is that of a much larger clone and differs from the translation at residues 5 and 11, likely a read error; the protein shown is the DNA translation. This chain links TRGV3 with TRGJ1 or TRGJ2. The CDR3 has 13 amino acids. Germline CDR1 is VTNTFY and CDR2 is YDVSTARD (reference sequence). The CDR3 DNA reads as TGTGCCACCTGGTACAGGCAGGTATTGAGGAACCTCTTT. It yields the protein CATWYRQVLRNLF.

Judged by abundance, this clone is large. The chain recombines TRGV4 with TRGJ1 or TRGJ2. With 1 base clipped from V and 3 bases from J, the junction kept 3 bases outside the gene matches. Germline V gives CDR1 EGSTGY, CDR2 YDSYTSSV. The CDR3 loop spans 13 amino acids. The CDR3 coding sequence is TGTGCCACCTGGGATGGACTTTATTATAAGAAACTCTTT. It translates to CATWDGLYYKKLF.

There are a few counts of this clone. TCRdb's protein for this DNA is that of a much larger clone and differs from the translation at residue 12, likely a read error; the protein shown is the DNA translation. V is TRGV4 and J is TRGJ1 or TRGJ2. Germline CDR1 EGSTGY, CDR2 YDSYTSSV. The CDR3 runs 14 residues. CDR3 in amino acids: CATWVGFFYYKNLF. The CDR3 nucleotides read TGTGCCACCTGGGTGGGCTTTTTCTATTATAAGAACCTCTTT.

This clone turned up a few times. A read error is the likely source, as a far larger clone sits one nucleotide away. Other DNA sequences in the sample encode the same CDR3. J is TRGJP1 and V is TRGV4. The V gene's germline CDR1 is EGSTGY and CDR2 YDSYTSSV. The CDR3 is made up of 11 amino acids. DNA of the CDR3: TGTGCCACATGGGTTGGTTGGTTCAAGATATTT. The encoded protein is CATWVGWFKIF.

On this clone itself: Given a far larger clone just one base away, this is likely a sequencing read error. The sample has other DNA sequences that encode this CDR3 too. V is TRGV3 and J is TRGJ1 or TRGJ2. This CDR3 spans 10 amino acids. The germline CDR1 and CDR2 sequences are VTNTFY and YDVSTARD (reference sequence). CDR3 nucleotides: TGCGCCACCTGGGAAAGTAAGAAACTCTTT. Its translation is CATWESKKLF.

Details on this clone: A far larger clone is a single base away, which makes a read error likely. This CDR3 is also generated by other DNA sequences in the sample. The chain recombines TRGV9 with TRGJ1 or TRGJ2. The J gene was missing in TCRdb and was found by matching the end of the DNA to germline. CDR1 is GITISATS and CDR2 is ISYDGTV in the germline V gene (reference sequence). The CDR3 runs 14 residues. V dropped 3 bases and J dropped 5; count of bases not matched to a gene: 10. The CDR3 here is CALWEKGENYKKLF. The CDR3 DNA sequence: TGTGCCTTGTGGGAGAAGGGGGAGAATTATAAGAAACTCTTT.

This clone was found a few times. The protein in TCRdb stems from a much larger clone and differs at residue 3 from this DNA's translation, likely a read error; here the protein is translated from the DNA. The gene calls are TRGV9 and TRGJ1 or TRGJ2. This CDR3 has 14 amino acids. The germline V gene encodes CDR1 GITISATS and CDR2 ISYDGTV (reference sequence). The CDR3 region has the DNA TGTGCCGTGTGGGAGAAGGGCGAGAATTATAAGAAACTCTTT. Translated: CAVWEKGENYKKLF.

For this clone: The TCRdb record carries a much larger clone's protein, which differs from this DNA's translation at residue 5; a read error is the likely cause, and the protein listed here is the DNA translation. J is TRGJ1 or TRGJ2 and V is TRGV5P. TRGV5P is noted as a pseudogene. The CDR3 spans 13 residues. Here the CDR3 reads CATWGRQVLRKLF. Written as DNA, the CDR3 is TGTGCCACCTGGGGCAGGCAGGTATTGAGGAAACTCTTT.

About this clone: The protein held in TCRdb is that of a much larger clone and does not match this DNA's translation at residue 8, likely because of a read error; the protein shown is translated from the DNA. The chain uses TRGV10 and TRGJP1. TRGV10 is reported as an ORF; its role is uncertain. This CDR3 has 13 amino acids. CDR3 sequence reads: CAASVTTCWFKIF. The CDR3 DNA is TGTGCTGCGTCCGTAACCACTTGTTGGTTCAAGATATTT.

Details on this clone: This sequence is one base from a far larger clone and is likely a read error. Within the sample, other DNA sequences also encode this same CDR3. The chain is built from TRGV4 and TRGJ1 or TRGJ2. The CDR3 is 11 amino acids. Germline lookup yields CDR1 EGSTGY and CDR2 YDSYTSSV. CDR3 nucleotides: TGTGCTACCTGGGGGTATTATAAGAAACTCTTT. This translates into CATWGYYKKLF.